These 31 T cell receptor beta chains were all obtained from the same sample, sequenced in a study of CD8 T cells in ankylosing spondylitis. TCRdb re-called the 5' RACE reads with MiXCR, one entry per CDR3 protein. The repertoire holds 100,000 to 150,000 distinct CDR3 sequences, around 9% seen once, with approximately 3.6% in the top ten. The sequencing sample was made of blood, either unsorted or a sorted T cell fraction (not recorded which). The receptor set was obtained from a male donor with ankylosing spondylitis or in good health (not recorded which).

This clonotype was detected many times. The J gene is TRBJ2-5, the V gene TRBV7-2; 7 nucleotides match TRBD2. V lost 1 base and J lost 6; bases outside the gene matches: 8. The CDR3 is 15 residues long. CDR1 and CDR2 from the germline V gene are SGHTA and FQGNSA. The CDR3 is CASSLESSGFKTQYF. The CDR3 DNA follows: TGTGCCAGCAGCTTAGAATCTAGCGGCTTTAAGACCCAGTACTTC.

This clonotype was seen at least ten times. V is TRBV6-2 or TRBV6-3 and J is TRBJ2-1, with 10 bases identical to TRBD1. The ends lost 5 bases at V and 12 bases at J; junction bases unmatched: 13. The germline V gene has CDR1 MNHEY and CDR2 SVGEGT. The CDR3 is made up of 15 amino acids. CDR3 DNA: TGTGCCAGCAGTGAGCCGGGACAGGGGTCGCGCGGGCAGTTCTTC. Translation: CASSEPGQGSRGQFF.

Ten or more counts support this clonotype. V gene TRBV6-2 or TRBV6-3 combines with J gene TRBJ2-7; TRBD1 matches at 9 bases. CDR1 is MNHEY, CDR2 SVGEGT, per germline. The CDR3 sequence is 16 residues long. Unmatched junction bases numbered 8, after V lost 1 base and J lost 4 bases. CDR3 sequence: CASSYFPGQGLYEQYF. In DNA form, the CDR3 reads TGTGCCAGCAGTTACTTCCCGGGACAGGGATTATACGAGCAGTACTTC.

A remark on this clonotype: At one end the junction does not follow the germline gene, possibly because of a read error. This chain connects TRBV20-1 to TRBJ2-1, with 8 nucleotides matching TRBD1. Germline V gene data show CDR1 as DFQATT and CDR2 as SNEGSKA (reference sequence). The CDR3 totals 16 residues. This CDR3 reads CCASQTGVPLRNEQFF. The CDR3 DNA follows: TGCTGTGCTAGCCAGACAGGGGTCCCCCTTCGCAATGAGCAGTTCTTC.

This clonotype was seen repeatedly, ten times or more. The chain couples TRBV29-1 to TRBJ2-1; TRBD2 matches 11 bases. The CDR3 has 15 residues. V was pared by 4 bases and J by 6 bases, with 8 bases of the junction left unmatched. Per germline, CDR1 SQVTM and CDR2 ANQGSEA. DNA of the CDR3: TGCAGCGTTGCTAGCGGGAGGATCGGGGTCAATGAGCAGTTCTTC. Translated, it gives CSVASGRIGVNEQFF.

The sample holds many counts of this clonotype. V usage is TRBV6-2 or TRBV6-3 and J usage is TRBJ2-7; D is possibly TRBD1 or TRBD2 (6 bases each). Deletions cut 0 bases from V and 6 bases from J, with 12 bases between. Germline CDR1 is MNHEY and CDR2 is SVGEGT. The CDR3 sequence is 14 residues long. CDR3 in DNA: TGTGCCAGCAGTTACTCGGGCAGGGGAGGCGAGCAGTACTTC. Its protein is CASSYSGRGGEQYF.

The sample holds many counts of this clonotype. The chain joins TRBV5-1 to TRBJ2-2; D unclear. The germline gives CDR1 SGHRS, CDR2 YFSETQ. This CDR3 spans 13 amino acids. The V and J ends lost 4 bases and 6 bases respectively, with 10 bases between them. CDR3 in amino acids: CASSPRVAGELFF. Here the CDR3 DNA reads TGCGCCAGCAGCCCCCGAGTAGCCGGGGAGCTGTTTTTT.

At least ten counts were recorded for this clonotype. The chain employs TRBV20-1 and TRBJ2-7, with 10 bases lining up with TRBD1. Trimming at V came to 6 bases and at J to 4 bases, leaving 6 bases not matched to a gene. The CDR3 covers 13 residues. The germline V gene encodes CDR1 DFQATT and CDR2 SNEGSKA (reference sequence). CDR3 residues: CSAATGGGYEQYF. CDR3 bases: TGCAGTGCCGCGACAGGGGGCGGTTACGAGCAGTACTTC.

V gene TRBV5-5 combines with J gene TRBJ2-2; TRBD2 aligns across 8 bases. CDR3 length equals 17 residues. The V gene's germline CDR1 is SGHKS and CDR2 YYEKEE (reference sequence). Trimming at V came to 1 base and at J to 4 bases, leaving 9 bases not matched to a gene. Written as DNA, the CDR3 is TGTGCCAGCAGCTTGCGGCTAGCGGGTACTCGCACCGGGGAGCTGTTTTTT. Protein sequence: CASSLRLAGTRTGELFF.

Many counts were recorded for this clonotype. The genes are TRBV29-1 and TRBJ2-5; D gene unclear. This CDR3 spans 10 amino acids. Between the trimmed V and J ends, which lost 5 bases and 5 bases, there was a span of 6 bases. Germline loops: CDR1 SQVTM, CDR2 ANQGSEA. CDR3 in amino acids: CSVPGETQYF. CDR3 coding DNA: TGCAGCGTTCCCGGGGAGACCCAGTACTTC.

Ten or more counts support this clonotype. The chain is built from TRBV20-1 and TRBJ2-1; a weak D match, TRBD2 (5 bases). Germline CDR1 DFQATT, CDR2 SNEGSKA (reference sequence). This CDR3 has 14 amino acids. V lost 6 bases, J lost 5 bases, and 17 bases lay in between. CDR3 bases: TGCAGTGCCCGCCGCCTCCCGGGGAACAATGAGCAGTTCTTC. This gives the protein CSARRLPGNNEQFF.

This clonotype was seen repeatedly, ten times or more. This chain uses TRBV2 with TRBJ2-7, with 8 bases identical to TRBD2. Germline V gene lookup returns CDR1 SNHLY and CDR2 FYNNEI. J was trimmed by 2 bases and V by 8 bases; bases with no gene match: 11. The CDR3 has 15 amino acids. DNA for the CDR3: TGTGCCAGCCAAGAGCCCTTAGCGGGACCCTACGAGCAGTACTTC. This sequence encodes CASQEPLAGPYEQYF.

This clonotype appeared many times. The chain combines TRBV6-1 with TRBJ2-4; D ambiguous. V shed 7 bases and J shed 0 bases, with 7 bases lying between them. Germline V lookup: CDR1 MNHNS, CDR2 SASEGT. The CDR3 totals 13 residues. CDR3 in amino acids: CASIGVAKNIQYF. The DNA of the CDR3 is TGTGCCAGCATAGGCGTAGCCAAAAACATTCAGTACTTC.

This chain uses TRBV7-3 with TRBJ2-1; D gene unclear. Germline loops: CDR1 SGHTA, CDR2 FQGTGA. CDR3 size: 14 residues. V was shortened by 3 bases and J by 10 bases, with 16 bases between the two germline ends. The chain's CDR3 is CASSLSQPSQEQFF. For the CDR3, the DNA is TGTGCCAGCAGCTTGAGTCAGCCCTCCCAAGAGCAGTTCTTC.

This clonotype has only one observation. The V and J genes are TRBV4-3 and TRBJ2-3; no clear D. The ends were cut back, 0 bases at V and 3 bases at J, with 10 bases in the middle. The CDR3 spans 15 residues. Germline CDR1 and CDR2: LGHNA and YSLEER. For the CDR3, the DNA is TGCGCCAGCAGCCAAGAGGTGCGGAATACAGATACGCAGTATTTT. Encoded protein: CASSQEVRNTDTQYF.

This clonotype was seen a handful of times. This chain links TRBV12-3 or TRBV12-4 with TRBJ2-3; 11 bases map to TRBD1. With 7 bases clipped from V and 6 bases from J, the junction kept 9 bases outside the gene matches. The CDR3 totals 15 residues. CDR3 coding DNA: TGTGCCAGCAACCGCCTGGGACAGGGGGTTGATACGCAGTATTTT. It yields the protein CASNRLGQGVDTQYF.

This clonotype was detected many times. This chain uses TRBV15 with TRBJ2-1; perhaps TRBD2 as D (5 bases). V lost 0 bases and J 5 bases, leaving 17 bases between the germline ends. This CDR3 spans 17 amino acids. Germline-derived CDR1 and CDR2 are LNHNV and YYDKDF (reference sequence). CDR3 nucleotides: TGTGCCACCAGCAGAGATCTCGGAGGTTTAGGGAACAATGAGCAGTTCTTC. This encodes CATSRDLGGLGNNEQFF.

In its sample, this clonotype was seen once. This may be a read error: a much more frequent sequence differs by one nucleotide. The V and J genes are TRBV7-2 and TRBJ2-3; 11 bases agree with TRBD2. CDR3 length: 15 amino acids. CDR1 is SGHTA and CDR2 is FQGNSA in the germline V gene. CDR3 DNA: TGTGCCAGCAGCCGACTAGCGGGATCCACAGATACGCACTATTTT. Protein sequence: CASSRLAGSTDTHYF.

This clonotype was recorded at least ten times. The chain links TRBV7-2 to TRBJ2-2; 7 nucleotides agree with TRBD1. The CDR3 spans 13 residues. CDR1 is SGHTA, CDR2 FQGNSA, per germline. With V trimmed by 10 bases and J by 1 base, 3 bases remained unmatched. This CDR3 is CATGQMNTGELFF. CDR3 bases: TGTGCCACGGGACAGATGAACACCGGGGAGCTGTTTTTT. Complete variable domain (other parts from reference TRBV7-2 and TRBJ2-2): GAGVSQSPSNKVTEKGKDVELRCDPISGHTALYWYRQSLGQGLEFLIYFQGNSAPDKSGLPSDRFSAERTGGSVSTLTIQRTQQEDSAVYLCATGQMNTGELFFGEGSRLTVL.

Many counts were recorded for this clonotype. V gene TRBV6-1 combines with J gene TRBJ2-2; 9 positions match TRBD2. In germline, CDR1 is MNHNS, CDR2 SASEGT. After removal of 5 bases from V and 0 bases from J, the junction contained 4 bases not matched to a gene. The CDR3 is 16 amino acids. The CDR3: CASSLTSGTNTGELFF. The CDR3, as DNA: TGTGCCAGCAGTCTGACTAGCGGAACGAACACCGGGGAGCTGTTTTTT.

In the case of this clonotype: Just one base apart from a much larger clone, this may be a read error. V is TRBV6-1 and J is TRBJ1-2; D may be TRBD1 (5 bases). CDR1 and CDR2 from the germline V gene are MNHNS and SASEGT. The CDR3 loop spans 13 amino acids. The V and J ends lost 10 bases and 0 bases respectively, with 12 bases between them. CDR3 loop: CATSRAPNYGYTF. The CDR3, as DNA: TGTGCCACCAGCAGGGCCCCTAACTATGGCTACACCTTC.

This clonotype was counted ten times or more. The chain is built from TRBV20-1 and TRBJ2-3, with 9 bases that match TRBD2. This CDR3 spans 19 amino acids. Trimming at V came to 6 bases and at J to 1 base, leaving 20 bases not matched to a gene. Germline V lookup: CDR1 DFQATT, CDR2 SNEGSKA (reference sequence). Here the CDR3 DNA reads TGCAGTGCGACTTCCTGGTTTTCGGCTAGCGGGACAGGCACAGATACGCAGTATTTT. Amino acid sequence: CSATSWFSASGTGTDTQYF.

This clonotype was counted at least ten times. V usage is TRBV29-1 and J usage is TRBJ2-3; D is uncertain. CDR1 is SQVTM and CDR2 is ANQGSEA in the germline V gene. The length of the CDR3 is 10 residues. Trimming took 8 bases from V and 3 from J, leaving 6 bases between them. CDR3 DNA sequence: TGCAGCTCGACAACAGATACGCAGTATTTT. Protein product: CSSTTDTQYF.

This clonotype has ten or more counts. In DNA, the CDR3 is TGCGCCAGCAGCTTGGCAGACTACAATGAGCAGTTCTTC. It specifies CASSLADYNEQFF. The chain links TRBV5-1 to TRBJ2-1; D ambiguous. This CDR3 is built from 13 residues. CDR1 is SGHRS, CDR2 YFSETQ, per germline. Trimming took off 0 bases at V and 3 bases at J, with 4 bases between the two ends.

With respect to this clonotype: A much larger clone is a single base away; this may be a read error. This sequence joins TRBV18 and TRBJ2-1; TRBD2 matches at 16 bases. The CDR3 contains 18 residues. Germline CDR1 reads KGHSH; CDR2 reads LQKENI. This CDR3 reads CTSSPGLAGGPSYNEQFF. CDR3 in DNA: TGTACCAGCTCACCGGGACTAGCGGGAGGGCCATCCTACAATGAGCAGTTCTTC.

This clonotype was detected a few times. The V call is TRBV20-1, the J call TRBJ1-1; D call uncertain. V was shortened by 3 bases and J by 0 bases, with 8 bases between the two germline ends. Germline V gives CDR1 DFQATT, CDR2 SNEGSKA (reference sequence). The CDR3 runs to 13 residues. The CDR3 sequence is CSASSGVNTEAFF. The DNA for the CDR3 is TGCAGTGCTAGTTCTGGGGTGAACACTGAAGCTTTCTTT.

This clonotype was counted a few times. V usage is TRBV7-2 and J usage is TRBJ2-7, with TRBD1 as a possible D gene (5 bases). CDR3 length: 15 amino acids. The V gene's germline CDR1 is SGHTA and CDR2 FQGNSA. Deletions cut 5 bases from V and 2 bases from J, with 16 bases between. The DNA of the CDR3 is TGTGCCAGCAGCGAAGGGGCAGGGCAGGCCTACGAGCAGTACTTC. It specifies CASSEGAGQAYEQYF.

This clonotype occurred many times. The rearrangement uses TRBV7-6 and TRBJ2-7; D could derive from TRBD1 or TRBD2 (7 bases each). This CDR3 has 14 residues. Germline V CDR1 and CDR2: SGHVS, FNYEAQ. Trimming removed 5 bases from V and 1 base from J, with 12 bases in between. The CDR3 region is CASSPGGLSYEQYF. CDR3 coding DNA: TGTGCCAGCAGCCCAGGGGGACTATCCTACGAGCAGTACTTC. Full variable domain (outside the CDR3, taken from reference TRBV7-6 and TRBJ2-7): GAGVSQSPRYKVTKRGQDVALRCDPISGHVSLYWYRQALGQGPEFLTYFNYEAQQDKSGLPNDRFSAERPEGSISTLTIQRTEQRDSAMYRCASSPGGLSYEQYFGPGTRLTVT.

This clonotype has a count of ten or more. The chain combines TRBV6-1 with TRBJ2-3, with a possible D match to TRBD2 (6 bases). Germline lookup yields CDR1 MNHNS and CDR2 SASEGT. This CDR3 has 14 residues. Trimming removed 5 bases from V and 1 base from J, with 10 bases in between. The CDR3 region is CASSRDLRTDTQYF. In nucleotides, the CDR3 is TGTGCCAGCAGTCGGGACTTACGCACAGATACGCAGTATTTT.

This clonotype appeared many times. V is TRBV5-5 and J is TRBJ2-1; D ambiguous. The germline gives CDR1 SGHKS, CDR2 YYEKEE (reference sequence). The CDR3 is made up of 12 amino acids. V was clipped by 4 bases and J by 4 bases, with 6 bases between them. The CDR3 protein is CASSQIYNEQFF. DNA of the CDR3: TGTGCCAGCAGCCAGATATACAATGAGCAGTTCTTC.

This clonotype was recorded at least ten times. This chain joins TRBV27 and TRBJ1-6; TRBD1 is a possible D gene (5 bases). The V gene's germline CDR1 is MNHEY and CDR2 SMNVEV (reference sequence). CDR3 length: 16 amino acids. The V and J ends lost 3 bases and 2 bases respectively, with 11 bases between them. CDR3 sequence reads: CASSFWDATYNSPLHF. CDR3 sequence (DNA): TGTGCCAGCAGTTTTTGGGACGCCACCTATAATTCACCCCTCCACTTT.